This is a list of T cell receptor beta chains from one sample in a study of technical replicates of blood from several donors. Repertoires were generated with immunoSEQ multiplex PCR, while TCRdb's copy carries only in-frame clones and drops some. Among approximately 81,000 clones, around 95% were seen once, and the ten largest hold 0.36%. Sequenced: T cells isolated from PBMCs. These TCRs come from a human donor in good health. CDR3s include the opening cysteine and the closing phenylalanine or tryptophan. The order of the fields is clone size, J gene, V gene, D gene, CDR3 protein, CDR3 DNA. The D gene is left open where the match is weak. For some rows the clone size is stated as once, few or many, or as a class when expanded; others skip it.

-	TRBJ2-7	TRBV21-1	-	CASSNLRLVGLTSEQYF	TGTGCCAGCAGCAATCTCAGGTTAGTTGGGCTAACTTCGGAGCAGTACTTC
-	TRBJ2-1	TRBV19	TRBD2	CASSIGLAGVPYNEQFF	TGTGCCAGTAGTATAGGGCTAGCGGGAGTCCCCTACAATGAGCAGTTCTTC
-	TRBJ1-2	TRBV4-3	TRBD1	CASSLRLGQAYGYTF	TGCGCCAGCAGCCTCCGACTGGGACAGGCATATGGCTACACCTTC
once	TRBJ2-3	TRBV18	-	CASSLSLGTNVNTQYF	TGTGCCAGCTCATTGTCCCTCGGGACAAATGTTAATACGCAGTATTTT
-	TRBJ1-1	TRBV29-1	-	CSVEEVSGTEAFF	TGCAGCGTTGAAGAAGTTAGCGGCACTGAAGCTTTCTTT
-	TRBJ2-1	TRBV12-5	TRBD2	CASGFRLAGGEQFF	TGTGCTAGTGGTTTTCGGCTAGCGGGAGGCGAGCAGTTCTTC
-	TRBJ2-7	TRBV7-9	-	CASSLLRGNRNYEQYF	TGTGCCAGCAGCTTATTACGGGGAAATAGAAACTACGAGCAGTACTTC
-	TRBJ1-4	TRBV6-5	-	CASSPSYRNEKLFF	TGTGCCAGCAGCCCTTCTTACAGGAATGAAAAACTGTTTTTT
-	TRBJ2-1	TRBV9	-	CASSVGRLAPYNEQFF	TGTGCCAGCAGCGTAGGCCGCCTAGCGCCCTACAATGAGCAGTTCTTC
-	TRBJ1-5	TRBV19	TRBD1	CASSMIQGVDNQPQHF	TGTGCCAGTAGTATGATACAGGGGGTGGACAACCAGCCCCAGCATTTT
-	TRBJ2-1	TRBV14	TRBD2	CASSQTTLTSGRIGEQFF	TGTGCCAGCAGCCAAACCACACTAACTAGCGGGAGAATCGGTGAGCAGTTCTTC
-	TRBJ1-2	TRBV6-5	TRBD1	CASSYRQGNYGYTF	TGTGCCAGCAGTTACCGACAGGGAAACTATGGCTACACCTTC
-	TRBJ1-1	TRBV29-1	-	CSVNGGTEAFF	TGCAGCGTTAATGGGGGGACTGAAGCTTTCTTT
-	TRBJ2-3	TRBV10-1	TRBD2	CASSEASGVSTDTQYF	TGCGCCAGCAGTGAGGCTAGCGGGGTTAGCACAGATACGCAGTATTTT
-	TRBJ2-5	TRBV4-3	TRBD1	CASSQVRGQVTQYF	TGCGCCAGCAGCCAAGTTAGGGGGCAGGTGACCCAGTACTTC
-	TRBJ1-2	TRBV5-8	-	CASSLPGLVGYGYTF	TGTGCCAGCAGCTTGCCGGGTTTAGTGGGCTATGGCTACACCTTC
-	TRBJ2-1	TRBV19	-	CASSEGQDRNNEQFF	TGTGCCAGTAGTGAGGGTCAGGACCGAAACAATGAGCAGTTCTTC
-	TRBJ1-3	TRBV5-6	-	CASSLPGDGLLGNTIYF	TGTGCCAGCAGCTTGCCGGGAGACGGGTTACTGGGAAACACCATATATTTT
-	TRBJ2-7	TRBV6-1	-	CASSNAVEQYF	TGTGCCAGCAGTAACGCGGTCGAGCAGTACTTC
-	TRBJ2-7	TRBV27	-	CASSPQGYEQYF	TGTGCCAGCAGTCCTCAGGGGTACGAGCAGTACTTC
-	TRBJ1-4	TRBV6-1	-	CASSEETRTNEKLFF	TGTGCCAGCAGTGAAGAAACCCGGACTAATGAAAAACTGTTTTTT
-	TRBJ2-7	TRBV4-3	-	CASSQDRRSGEQYF	TGCGCCAGCAGCCAAGATCGGCGCTCGGGGGAGCAGTACTTC
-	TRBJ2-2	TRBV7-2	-	CASSRNRGNTGELFF	TGTGCCAGCAGCCGGAATAGGGGTAACACCGGGGAGCTGTTTTTT